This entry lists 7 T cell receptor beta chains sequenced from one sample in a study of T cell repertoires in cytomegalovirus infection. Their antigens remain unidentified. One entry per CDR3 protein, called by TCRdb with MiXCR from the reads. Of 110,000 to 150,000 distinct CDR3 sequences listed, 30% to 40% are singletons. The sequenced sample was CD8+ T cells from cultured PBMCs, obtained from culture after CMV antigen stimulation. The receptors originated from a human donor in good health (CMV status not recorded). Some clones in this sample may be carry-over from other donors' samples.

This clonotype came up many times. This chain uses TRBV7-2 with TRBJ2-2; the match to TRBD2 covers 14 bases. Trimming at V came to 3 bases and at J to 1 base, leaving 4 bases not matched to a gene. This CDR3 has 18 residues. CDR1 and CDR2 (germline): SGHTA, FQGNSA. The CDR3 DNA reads TGTGCCAGCAGCTTCCGGACTAGCGGGGGGAGGAACACCGGGGAGCTGTTTTTT. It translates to CASSFRTSGGRNTGELFF.

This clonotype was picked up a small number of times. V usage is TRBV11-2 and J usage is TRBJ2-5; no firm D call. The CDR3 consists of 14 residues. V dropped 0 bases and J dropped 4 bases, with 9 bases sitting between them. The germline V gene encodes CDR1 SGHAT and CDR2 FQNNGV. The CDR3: CASSLDYSAETQYF. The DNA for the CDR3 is TGTGCCAGCAGCTTAGATTATTCGGCAGAGACCCAGTACTTC.

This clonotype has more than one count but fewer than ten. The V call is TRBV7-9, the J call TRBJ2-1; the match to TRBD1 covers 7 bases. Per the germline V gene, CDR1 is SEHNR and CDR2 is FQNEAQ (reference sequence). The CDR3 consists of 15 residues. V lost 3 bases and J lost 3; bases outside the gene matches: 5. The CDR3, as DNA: TGTGCCAGCAGCTTTCAGGGGGTAAACTACAATGAGCAGTTCTTC. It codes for CASSFQGVNYNEQFF. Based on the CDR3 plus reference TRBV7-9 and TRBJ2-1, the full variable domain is DTGVSQNPRHKITKRGQNVTFRCDPISEHNRLYWYRQTLGQGPEFLTYFQNEAQLEKSRLLSDRFSAERPKGSFSTLEIQRTEQGDSAMYLCASSFQGVNYNEQFFGPGTRLTVL.

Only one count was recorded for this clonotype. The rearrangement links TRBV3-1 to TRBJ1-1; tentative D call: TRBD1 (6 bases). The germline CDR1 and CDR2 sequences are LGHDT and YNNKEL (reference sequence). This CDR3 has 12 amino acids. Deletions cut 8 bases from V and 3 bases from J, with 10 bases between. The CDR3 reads CASRGLDTEAFF. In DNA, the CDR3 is TGTGCCAGCCGGGGGCTTGACACTGAAGCTTTCTTT.

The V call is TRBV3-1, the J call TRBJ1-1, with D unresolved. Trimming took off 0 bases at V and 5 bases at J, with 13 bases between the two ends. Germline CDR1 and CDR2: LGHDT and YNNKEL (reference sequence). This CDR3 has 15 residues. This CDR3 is CASSQDRPQGTEAFF. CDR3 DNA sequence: TGTGCCAGCAGCCAAGATAGGCCCCAAGGGACTGAAGCTTTCTTT. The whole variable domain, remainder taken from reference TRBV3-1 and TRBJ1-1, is DTAVSQTPKYLVTQMGNDKSIKCEQNLGHDTMYWYKQDSKKFLKIMFSYNNKELIINETVPNRFSPKSPDKAHLNLHINSLELGDSAVYFCASSQDRPQGTEAFFGQGTRLTVV.

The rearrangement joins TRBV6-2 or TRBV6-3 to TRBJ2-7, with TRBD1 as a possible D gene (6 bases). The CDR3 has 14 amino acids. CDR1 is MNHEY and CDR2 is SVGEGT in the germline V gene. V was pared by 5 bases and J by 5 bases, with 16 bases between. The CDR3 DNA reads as TGTGCCAGCAGTCCACAGGGCGTCCTCCACGAGCAGTACTTC. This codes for CASSPQGVLHEQYF.

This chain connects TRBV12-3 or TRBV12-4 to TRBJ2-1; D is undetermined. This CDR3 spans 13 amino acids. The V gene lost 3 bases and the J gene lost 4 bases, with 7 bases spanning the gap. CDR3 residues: CASSFPEYNEQFF. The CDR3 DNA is TGTGCCAGCAGTTTCCCCGAATACAATGAGCAGTTCTTC.